The 14 T cell receptor beta chains reported below all come from one sample, sequenced in a study of CD8+ T cells in alopecia areata. RNA, once extracted, was reverse transcribed into cDNA for use as the sequencing template. Some clones are missing from TCRdb's copy, which holds only in-frame ones; the method was immunoSEQ multiplex PCR. Altogether 170,000 or so clones are present, roughly 53% being singletons, with the ten largest covering 10% to 15%. Treatment meaning: oral pan-JAK inhibitor, 5-10 mg twice daily. This specimen was CD8+ T cells sorted from blood, taken at week 24, from a patient treated with tofacitinib. The receptors derive from a human donor with alopecia areata.

V and J are TRBV7-2 and TRBJ1-2; a weak D match, TRBD1 (6 bases). The V end lost 1 base, the J end lost 6 bases, and 15 bases lay between the germline ends. Germline V lookup: CDR1 SGHTA, CDR2 FQGNSA. The CDR3 sequence is 15 residues long. The DNA of the CDR3 is TGTGCCAGCAGCTTAGGGAGACAGGTGCGGGATGGCTACACCTTC. It is translated as CASSLGRQVRDGYTF. Combining the CDR3 with reference TRBV7-2 and TRBJ1-2 gives the whole variable domain GAGVSQSPSNKVTEKGKDVELRCDPISGHTALYWYRQSLGQGLEFLIYFQGNSAPDKSGLPSDRFSAERTGGSVSTLTIQRTQQEDSAVYLCASSLGRQVRDGYTFGSGTRLTVV.

The chain couples TRBV5-1 to TRBJ1-1; tentatively, D is TRBD1 (5 bases). V was clipped by 2 bases and J by 5 bases, with 16 bases between them. The CDR3 totals 15 residues. Germline-derived CDR1 and CDR2 are SGHRS and YFSETQ. As DNA, the CDR3 is TGCGCCAGCAGCTTAGGGGTCCAGGGACGAACTGAAGCTTTCTTT. This encodes CASSLGVQGRTEAFF.

CDR3: CACPSVGFGYTF. The CDR3 DNA reads as TGTGCCTGTCCTAGTGTGGGGTTCGGCTACACCTTC. The chain combines TRBV30 with TRBJ1-2; D remains unclear. CDR3 length: 12 amino acids. V was cut by 6 bases and J by 8 bases, with 16 bases left in between. In germline, CDR1 is GTSNPN, CDR2 SVGIG (reference sequence).

The chain employs TRBV11-2 and TRBJ2-7; unclear D gene. Per the germline V gene, CDR1 is SGHAT and CDR2 is FQNNGV. The CDR3 spans 11 residues. Trimming took 5 bases from V and 9 from J, leaving 11 bases between them. The CDR3 bases are TGTGCCAGCAGCGAAACAGTCGTGCAGTACTTC. It is translated as CASSETVVQYF.

The V call is TRBV12-5, the J call TRBJ2-5, with D unclear. In germline, CDR1 is LGHNT, CDR2 FRNRAP. V gave up 3 bases and J gave up 5 bases, with 10 bases separating them. The CDR3 has 13 amino acids. As DNA, the CDR3 is TGTGCTAGTGGTTTCTCGGTGGTGGAGACCCAGTACTTC. This codes for CASGFSVVETQYF.

The V and J genes are TRBV11-2 and TRBJ2-5; 7 bases are shared with TRBD1. The DNA end is more similar to TRBJ2-7, so the J call may be wrong. The germline V gene has CDR1 SGHAT and CDR2 FQNNGV. The CDR3 extends over 16 amino acids. Here the CDR3 DNA reads TGTGCCAGCAGCTTCACTCCTGAGGGACAGTACTACGAGCAGTACTTC. Amino acid sequence: CASSFTPEGQYYEQYF.

This chain connects TRBV5-1 to TRBJ2-4, with D possibly being TRBD1 or TRBD2 (5 bases each). The CDR3 spans 11 residues. Germline CDR1 SGHRS, CDR2 YFSETQ. V lost 5 bases and J lost 7, with 7 bases in between. CDR3 sequence: CASSWGNIQYF. In DNA, the CDR3 is TGCGCCAGCAGTTGGGGGAACATTCAGTACTTC.

This chain links TRBV5-6 with TRBJ1-2; 9 bases fit TRBD1. Looked up from germline, CDR1 is SGHDT and CDR2 is YYEEEE. The V and J ends lost 2 bases and 0 bases, in that order; junction bases with no gene match: 5. The CDR3 consists of 16 residues. CDR3 in amino acids: CASSFPDRGPNYGYTF. For the CDR3, the DNA is TGTGCCAGCAGCTTTCCGGACAGGGGACCTAACTATGGCTACACCTTC. Drawing the rest from reference TRBV5-6 and TRBJ1-2, the complete variable domain is DAGVTQSPTHLIKTRGQQVTLRCSPKSGHDTVSWYQQALGQGPQFIFQYYEEEERQRGNFPDRFSGHQFPNYSSELNVNALLLGDSALYLCASSFPDRGPNYGYTFGSGTRLTVV.

This clone was picked up a small number of times. J is TRBJ1-2 and V is TRBV29-1; D gene ambiguous. Germline V gene lookup returns CDR1 SQVTM and CDR2 ANQGSEA. This CDR3 is 11 amino acids long. V was cut by 1 base and J by 7 bases, with 7 bases left in between. The CDR3 DNA follows: TGCAGCGTTGAAGGAGGCGGTGGCTACACCTTC. Protein: CSVEGGGGYTF. Based on the CDR3 plus reference TRBV29-1 and TRBJ1-2, the full variable domain is SAVISQKPSRDICQRGTSLTIQCQVDSQVTMMFWYRQQPGQSLTLIATANQGSEATYESGFVIDKFPISRPNLTFSTLTVSNMSPEDSSIYLCSVEGGGGYTFGSGTRLTVV.

The V call is TRBV6-6, the J call TRBJ2-3, with D maybe TRBD2 (6 bases). V gave up 3 bases and J gave up 1 base, with 14 bases separating them. Germline lookup yields CDR1 MNHNY and CDR2 SVGAGI (reference sequence). This CDR3 is 16 amino acids long. The CDR3: CASSYLTGLGTDTQYF. CDR3 in DNA: TGTGCCAGCAGTTATCTGACGGGACTCGGCACAGATACGCAGTATTTT.

This clone was picked up a small number of times. The chain recombines TRBV4-1 with TRBJ2-3; 11 bases agree with TRBD1. Germline CDR1 is MGHRA and CDR2 is YSYEKL. This CDR3 has 16 residues. V was clipped by 4 bases and J by 4 bases; unmatched bases: 7. CDR3 residues: CASSPVGQGVADTQYF. Written as DNA, the CDR3 is TGCGCCAGCAGCCCCGTGGGACAGGGGGTCGCAGATACGCAGTATTTT.

The rearrangement links TRBV11-2 to TRBJ2-7; D unresolved. From germline, CDR1 is SGHAT and CDR2 FQNNGV. CDR3 size: 15 residues. The V end was cut by 1 base, the J end by 5 bases, with 15 bases between. CDR3 nucleotide sequence: TGTGCCAGCAGCTTAGTTTACGAGGCTTCCCACGAGCAGTACTTC. Protein: CASSLVYEASHEQYF. The whole variable domain, remainder taken from reference TRBV11-2 and TRBJ2-7, is EAGVAQSPRYKIIEKRQSVAFWCNPISGHATLYWYQQILGQGPKLLIQFQNNGVVDDSQLPKDRFSAERLKGVDSTLKIQPAKLEDSAVYLCASSLVYEASHEQYFGPGTRLTVT.

CDR3 DNA sequence: TGTGCCAGTAGTTACGGACCGGCGGGGGAGCTGTTTTTT. Translation gives CASSYGPAGELFF. The chain employs TRBV19 and TRBJ2-2; D not certain. The CDR3 contains 13 residues. The ends were cut back, 5 bases at V and 8 bases at J, with 12 bases in the middle. Germline V gives CDR1 LNHDA, CDR2 SQIVND (reference sequence).

The chain's CDR3 is CASTSSSTDTQYF. Written as DNA, the CDR3 is TGTGCCAGCACATCTTCTAGCACAGATACGCAGTATTTT. The chain has TRBV6-5 and TRBJ2-3; no definite D call. V lost 7 bases and J 0 bases, leaving 8 bases between the germline ends. This CDR3 is built from 13 residues. Germline V gene sequence: CDR1 MNHEY, CDR2 SVGAGI.